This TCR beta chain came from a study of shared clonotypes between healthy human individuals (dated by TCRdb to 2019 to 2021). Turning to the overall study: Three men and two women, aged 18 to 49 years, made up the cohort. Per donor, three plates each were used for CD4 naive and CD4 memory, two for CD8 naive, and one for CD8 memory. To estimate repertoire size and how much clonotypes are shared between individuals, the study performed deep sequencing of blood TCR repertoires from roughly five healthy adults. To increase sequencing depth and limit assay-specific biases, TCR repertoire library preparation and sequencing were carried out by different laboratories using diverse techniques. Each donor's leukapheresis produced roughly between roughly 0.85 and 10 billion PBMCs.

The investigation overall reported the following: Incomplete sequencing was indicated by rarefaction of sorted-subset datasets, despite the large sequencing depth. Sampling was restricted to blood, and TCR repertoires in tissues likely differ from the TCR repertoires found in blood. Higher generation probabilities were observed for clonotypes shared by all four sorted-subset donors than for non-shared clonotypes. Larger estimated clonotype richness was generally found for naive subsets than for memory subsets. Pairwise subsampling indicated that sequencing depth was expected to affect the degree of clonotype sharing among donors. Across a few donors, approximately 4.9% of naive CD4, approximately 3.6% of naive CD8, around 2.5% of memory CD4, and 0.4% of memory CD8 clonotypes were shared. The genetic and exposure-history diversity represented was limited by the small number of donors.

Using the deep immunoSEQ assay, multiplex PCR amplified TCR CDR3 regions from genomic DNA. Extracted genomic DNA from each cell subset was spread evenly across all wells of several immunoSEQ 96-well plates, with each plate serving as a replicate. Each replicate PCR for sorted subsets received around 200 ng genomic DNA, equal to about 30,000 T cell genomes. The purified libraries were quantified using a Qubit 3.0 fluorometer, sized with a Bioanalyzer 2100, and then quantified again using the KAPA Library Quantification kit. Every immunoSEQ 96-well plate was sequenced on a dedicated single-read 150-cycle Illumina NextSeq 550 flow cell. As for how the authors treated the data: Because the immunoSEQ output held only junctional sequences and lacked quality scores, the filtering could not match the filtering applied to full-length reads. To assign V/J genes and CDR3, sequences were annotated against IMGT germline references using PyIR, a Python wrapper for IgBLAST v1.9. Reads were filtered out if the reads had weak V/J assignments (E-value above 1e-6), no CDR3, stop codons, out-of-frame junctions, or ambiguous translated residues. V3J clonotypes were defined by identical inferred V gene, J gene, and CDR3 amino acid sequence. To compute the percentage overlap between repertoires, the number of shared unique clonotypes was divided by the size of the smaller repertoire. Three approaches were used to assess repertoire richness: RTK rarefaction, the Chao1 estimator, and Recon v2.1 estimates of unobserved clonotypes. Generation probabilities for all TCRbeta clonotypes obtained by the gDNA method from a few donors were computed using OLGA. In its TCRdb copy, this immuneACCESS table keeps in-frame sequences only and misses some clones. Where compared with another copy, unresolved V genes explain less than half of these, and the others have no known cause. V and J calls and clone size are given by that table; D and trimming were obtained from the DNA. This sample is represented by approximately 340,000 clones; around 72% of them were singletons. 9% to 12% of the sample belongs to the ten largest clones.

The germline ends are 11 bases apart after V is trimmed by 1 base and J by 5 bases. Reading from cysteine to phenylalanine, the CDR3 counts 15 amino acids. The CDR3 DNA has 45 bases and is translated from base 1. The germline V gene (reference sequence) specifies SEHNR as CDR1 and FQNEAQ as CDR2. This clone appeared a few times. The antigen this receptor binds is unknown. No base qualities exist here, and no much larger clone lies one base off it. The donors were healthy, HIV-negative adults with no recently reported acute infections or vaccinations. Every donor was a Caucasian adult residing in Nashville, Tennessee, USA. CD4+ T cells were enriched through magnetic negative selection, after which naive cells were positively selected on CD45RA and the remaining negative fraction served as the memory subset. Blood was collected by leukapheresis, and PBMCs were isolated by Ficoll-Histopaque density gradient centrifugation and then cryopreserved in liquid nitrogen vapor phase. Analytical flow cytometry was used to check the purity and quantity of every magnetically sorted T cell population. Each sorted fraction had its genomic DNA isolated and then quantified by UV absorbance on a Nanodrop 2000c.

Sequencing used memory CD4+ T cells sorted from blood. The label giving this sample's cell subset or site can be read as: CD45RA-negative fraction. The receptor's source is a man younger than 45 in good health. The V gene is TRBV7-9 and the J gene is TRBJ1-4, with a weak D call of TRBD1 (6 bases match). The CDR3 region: CASSLGQGPNEKLFF. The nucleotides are TGTGCCAGCAGCTTAGGGCAGGGGCCCAATGAAAAACTGTTTTTT.